This T cell receptor beta chain was retrieved from a study of shared T cell receptors in the human thymus. Here immunoSEQ multiplex PCR was the method, and the copy in TCRdb shows in-frame clones only, minus some. Here the sample spans 700,000 or so clones, roughly 85% being singletons. V shed 3 bases and J 7 bases; nucleotides not matched to a gene: 5. This CDR3 has 13 residues. The germline V gene has CDR1 SGHRS and CDR2 YFSETQ. The same sample was also used in a study of human thymus T cells. From that second work: In unrelated individuals, thymic repertoires overlapped highly, according to related research.

The TCR originated in a girl under two years old with a congenital heart defect. The chain has TRBV5-1 and TRBJ1-2; 8 bases line up with TRBD1. Sequencing was performed on thymocytes. The CDR3 protein is CASSYTGGLGYTF. CDR3 DNA sequence: TGCGCCAGCAGCTATACAGGGGGTCTTGGCTACACCTTC.